The clone carrying this TCR beta chain was seen just once. Antigen: not known. Distinct nucleotide sequences in the sample also encode this CDR3. This entry comes from a study of cytomegalovirus exposure and HLA in healthy donors. Trimming took 7 bases from V and 3 from J, leaving 6 bases between them. Germline V gene lookup returns CDR1 SNHLY and CDR2 FYNNEI. CDR3 length: 11 residues. Study findings and constraints: With DRB1 most and HLA-C fewest, TCR association rates differed between HLA loci in a later analysis. In presence/absence analyses, roughly uniform sequencing depth across donors was assumed. An apparent linkage of common viral pathogens to several of the most significant clusters emerged in a later analysis. After further analysis at a later stage, 15,000 to 20,000 TCR beta sequences were associated with HLA alleles at 0.05 false discovery rate.

60 Vbeta and 13 Jbeta primers were used in PCR. Here immunoSEQ multiplex PCR was the method, and the copy in TCRdb shows in-frame clones only, minus some. The sample yields around 140,000 clones, over 70% seen once. This receptor was obtained from a young man in good health and CMV-seronegative. The rearrangement uses TRBV2 and TRBJ1-2; the D is unclear. The sequenced sample consisted of PBMCs. CDR3 nucleotide sequence: TGTGCCAGCACCGGGGACTATGGCTACACCTTC. This sequence encodes CASTGDYGYTF.